Sequencing of this T cell receptor beta chain was carried out in a study of Ad26.COV2.S vaccination and SARS-CoV-2 variants. Study-wide background: Within the COV1001 Ad26.COV2.S trial arm, the donor was enrolled. Once or twice, 56 days apart, Ad26.COV2.S was delivered intramuscularly. General study findings and limits: Vaccinees displayed broader spike-specific TCR repertoires than placebo recipients.

Sequencing used immunoSEQ multiplex PCR; TCRdb keeps in-frame clones, though not all of them. The sample has hundreds of thousands of clones, roughly nine tenths seen once. Germline-derived CDR1 and CDR2 are MNHNY and SVGAGI (reference sequence). This CDR3 has 13 amino acids. V was shortened by 2 bases and J by 5 bases, with 9 bases between the two germline ends. Treatment defined: approximately 18 received Ad26.COV2.S at low or high dose, single or two shots; about five received placebo; per-sample allocation not given. Collection of samples fell on day 63 after the first vaccine or placebo injection. An Ad26 vector was used to express Wuhan-strain SARS-CoV-2 spike as the vaccine. This clone has only one observation. The antigen is undetermined.

The receptor's source is a person between 18 and 60 years old who received the Ad26.COV2.S COVID-19 vaccine or a placebo. The specimen was peripheral blood, collected in a trial of Ad26.COV2.S vaccine versus placebo. The rearrangement uses TRBV6-6 and TRBJ1-1; the D is unclear. CDR3 coding DNA: TGTGCCAGCAGTTACGTGGCTTTTACTGAAGCTTTCTTT. Its translation: CASSYVAFTEAFF.